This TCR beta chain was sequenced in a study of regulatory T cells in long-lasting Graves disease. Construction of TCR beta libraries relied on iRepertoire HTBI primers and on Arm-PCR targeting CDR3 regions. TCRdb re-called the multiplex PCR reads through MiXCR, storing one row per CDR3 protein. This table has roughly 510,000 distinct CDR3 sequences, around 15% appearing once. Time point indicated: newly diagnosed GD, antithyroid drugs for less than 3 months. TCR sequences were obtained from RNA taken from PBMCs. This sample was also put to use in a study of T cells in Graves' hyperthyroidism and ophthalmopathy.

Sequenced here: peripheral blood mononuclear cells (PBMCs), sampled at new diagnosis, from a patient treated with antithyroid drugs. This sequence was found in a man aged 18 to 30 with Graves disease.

The CDR3 loop reads CASSYSNQAAEQFF. The DNA of the CDR3 is TGTGCCAGCAGTTACTCGAATCAAGCTGCTGAGCAGTTCTTC. V usage is TRBV6-5 and J usage is TRBJ2-1, with unresolved D. The V gene lost 0 bases and the J gene lost 9 bases, with 12 bases spanning the gap. The germline V gene encodes CDR1 MNHEY and CDR2 SVGAGI. The CDR3 length is 14 residues.